These T cell receptor beta chains were read from a single sample in a study of read filtering for tumor transcriptome and immune sequencing. TCRdb used MiXCR to reprocess the reads, holding one entry per CDR3 protein. The sample has approximately 61,000 distinct CDR3 sequences; roughly 19% are singletons. Sequenced: a population of CD138-negative cells sorted from bone marrow. The receptors come from a donor at least 40 years old with multiple myeloma. Each CDR3 is given with its conserved first and last residue. D genes are given only for firm matches. Part of the rows lack a size; the others show once, few, many or a class for expanded clones.

CDR3 | D | V | size
CASSIGQGVGTGELFF | TRBD1 | TRBV9 | many
CASSLVGTSSQETQYF | NA | TRBV5-1 | many
CASRGNQGNTGELFF | NA | TRBV11-3 | many
CASSLALRQGNEKLFF | TRBD1 | TRBV7-8 | many
CSVGSGGVAEQFF | TRBD2 | TRBV29-1 | many
CASSDLGNTIYF | NA | TRBV28 | few
CASSQGVANTGELFF | NA | TRBV4-1 | many
CASQTSGASGTQYF | TRBD2 | TRBV24-1 | many
CASRKTGKETGELFF | TRBD1 | TRBV6-2/TRBV6-3 | NA
CASKSTNEKLFF | NA | TRBV6-5 | many
CASSRASGRENIQYF | TRBD2 | TRBV3-1 | many